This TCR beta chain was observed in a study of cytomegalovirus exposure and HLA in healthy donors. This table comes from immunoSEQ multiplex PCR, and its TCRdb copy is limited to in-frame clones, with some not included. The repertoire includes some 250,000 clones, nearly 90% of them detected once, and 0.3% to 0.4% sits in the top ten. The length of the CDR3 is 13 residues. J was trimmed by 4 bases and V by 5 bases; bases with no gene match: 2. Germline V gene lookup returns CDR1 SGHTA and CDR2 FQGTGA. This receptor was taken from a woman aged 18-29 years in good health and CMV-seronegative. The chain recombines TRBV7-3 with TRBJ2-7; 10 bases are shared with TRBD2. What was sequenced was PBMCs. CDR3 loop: CASSQRGGYEQYF. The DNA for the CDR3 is TGTGCCAGCAGCCAGCGGGGGGGTTACGAGCAGTACTTC.